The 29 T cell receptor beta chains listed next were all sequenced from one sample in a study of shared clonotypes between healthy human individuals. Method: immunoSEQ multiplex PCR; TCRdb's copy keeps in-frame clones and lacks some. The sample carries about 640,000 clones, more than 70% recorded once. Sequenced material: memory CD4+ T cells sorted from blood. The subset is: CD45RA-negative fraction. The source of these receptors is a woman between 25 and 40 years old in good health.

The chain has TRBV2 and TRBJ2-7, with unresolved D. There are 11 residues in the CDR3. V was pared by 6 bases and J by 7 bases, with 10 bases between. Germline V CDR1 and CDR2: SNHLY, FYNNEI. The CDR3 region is CASRSVGEQYF. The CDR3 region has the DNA TGTGCCAGCAGATCCGTTGGAGAGCAGTACTTC.

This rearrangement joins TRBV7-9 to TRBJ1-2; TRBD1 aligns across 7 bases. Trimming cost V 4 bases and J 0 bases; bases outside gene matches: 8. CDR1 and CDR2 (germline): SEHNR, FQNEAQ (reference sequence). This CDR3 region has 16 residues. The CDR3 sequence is CASSWHGTDSNYGYTF. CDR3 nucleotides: TGTGCCAGCAGCTGGCATGGGACAGATTCTAACTATGGCTACACCTTC.

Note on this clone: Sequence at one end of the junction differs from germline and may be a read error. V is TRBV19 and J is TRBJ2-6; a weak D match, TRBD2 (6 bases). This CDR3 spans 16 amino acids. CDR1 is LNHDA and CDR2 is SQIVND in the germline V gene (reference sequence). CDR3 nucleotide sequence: TGTGCCAGTGACGGGGGTGGTAGCTCTTGGGCCAACGTCCTGACTTTC. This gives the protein CASDGGGSSWANVLTF.

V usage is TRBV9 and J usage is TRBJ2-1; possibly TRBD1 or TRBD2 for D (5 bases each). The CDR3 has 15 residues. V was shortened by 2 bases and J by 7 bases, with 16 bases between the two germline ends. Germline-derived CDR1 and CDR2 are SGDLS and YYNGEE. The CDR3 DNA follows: TGTGCCAGCAGCGTGTATCAGGGAGCGGTGAATGAGCAGTTCTTC. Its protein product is CASSVYQGAVNEQFF.

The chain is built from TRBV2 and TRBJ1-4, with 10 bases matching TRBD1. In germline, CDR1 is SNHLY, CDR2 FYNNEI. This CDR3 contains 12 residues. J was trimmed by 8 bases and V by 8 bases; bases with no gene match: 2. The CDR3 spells CASGTGEEKLFF. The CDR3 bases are TGTGCCAGCGGGACAGGGGAAGAAAAACTGTTTTTT.

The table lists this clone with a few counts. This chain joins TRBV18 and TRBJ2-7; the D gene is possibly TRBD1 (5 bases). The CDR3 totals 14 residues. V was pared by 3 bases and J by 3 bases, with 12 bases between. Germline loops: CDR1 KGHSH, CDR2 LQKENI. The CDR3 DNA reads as TGTGCCAGCTCACCCTCAGACAGAGTCTACGAGCAGTACTTC. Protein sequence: CASSPSDRVYEQYF.

CDR3 bases: TGTGCCAGCAGCGCGGCCGGAGTAAACACTGAAGCTTTCTTT. Amino acid sequence: CASSAAGVNTEAFF. The chain has TRBV5-6 and TRBJ1-1; D gene unclear. The CDR3 runs 14 residues. CDR1 and CDR2 from the germline V gene are SGHDT and YYEEEE. Trimming cost V 4 bases and J 2 bases, with 12 bases left between them.

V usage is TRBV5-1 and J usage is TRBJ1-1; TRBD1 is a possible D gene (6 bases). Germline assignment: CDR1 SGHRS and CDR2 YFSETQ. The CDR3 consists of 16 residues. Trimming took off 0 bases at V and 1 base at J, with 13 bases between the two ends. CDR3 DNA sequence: TGCGCCAGCAGCTTGGAGTCGGGGGCAGGGAACACTGAAGCTTTCTTT. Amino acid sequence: CASSLESGAGNTEAFF.

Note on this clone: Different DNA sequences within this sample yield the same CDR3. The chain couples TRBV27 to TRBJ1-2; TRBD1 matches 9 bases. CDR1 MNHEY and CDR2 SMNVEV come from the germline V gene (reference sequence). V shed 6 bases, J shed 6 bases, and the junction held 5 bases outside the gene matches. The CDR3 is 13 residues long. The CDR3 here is CASSRTGGNGYTF. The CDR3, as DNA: TGTGCCAGCAGCCGAACAGGGGGCAATGGCTACACCTTC.

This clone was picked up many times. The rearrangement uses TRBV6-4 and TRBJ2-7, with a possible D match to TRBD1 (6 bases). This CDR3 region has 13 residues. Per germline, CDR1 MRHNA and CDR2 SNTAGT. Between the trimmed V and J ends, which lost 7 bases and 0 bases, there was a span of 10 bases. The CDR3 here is CASKGTNSYEQYF. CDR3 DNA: TGTGCCAGCAAGGGGACAAACTCCTACGAGCAGTACTTC.

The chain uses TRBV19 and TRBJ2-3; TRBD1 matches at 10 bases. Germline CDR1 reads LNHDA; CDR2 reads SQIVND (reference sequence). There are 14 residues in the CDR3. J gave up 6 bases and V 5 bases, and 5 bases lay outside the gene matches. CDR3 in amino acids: CASSVGQGLDTQYF. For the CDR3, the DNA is TGTGCCAGTAGTGTGGGACAGGGGCTTGATACGCAGTATTTT.

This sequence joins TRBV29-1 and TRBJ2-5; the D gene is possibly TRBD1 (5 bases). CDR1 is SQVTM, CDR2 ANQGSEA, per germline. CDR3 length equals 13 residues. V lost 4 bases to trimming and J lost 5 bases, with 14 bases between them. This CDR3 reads CSVAASAGETQYF. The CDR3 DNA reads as TGCAGCGTTGCGGCCAGCGCAGGGGAGACCCAGTACTTC.

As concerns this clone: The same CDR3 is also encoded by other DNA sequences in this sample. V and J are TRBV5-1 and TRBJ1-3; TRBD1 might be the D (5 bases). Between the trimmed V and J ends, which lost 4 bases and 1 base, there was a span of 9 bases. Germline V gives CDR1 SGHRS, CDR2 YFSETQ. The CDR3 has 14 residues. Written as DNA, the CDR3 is TGCGCCAGCAGCACAGGTGGTTCTGGAAACACCATATATTTT. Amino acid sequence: CASSTGGSGNTIYF.

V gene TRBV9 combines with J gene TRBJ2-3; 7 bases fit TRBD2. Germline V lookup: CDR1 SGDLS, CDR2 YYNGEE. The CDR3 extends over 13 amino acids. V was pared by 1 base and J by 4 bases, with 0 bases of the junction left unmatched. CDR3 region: CASSVRGADTQYF. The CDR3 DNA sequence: TGTGCCAGCAGCGTACGGGGGGCAGATACGCAGTATTTT.

The CDR3 sequence: CASSQEGDSRPYEQYF. CDR3 nucleotides: TGCGCCAGCAGCCAAGAGGGGGACAGTCGTCCCTACGAGCAGTACTTC. The gene calls are TRBV4-1 and TRBJ2-7; 7 bases match TRBD1. CDR1 is MGHRA, CDR2 YSYEKL, per germline. Unmatched junction bases numbered 7, after V lost 0 bases and J lost 2 bases. This CDR3 region has 16 residues.

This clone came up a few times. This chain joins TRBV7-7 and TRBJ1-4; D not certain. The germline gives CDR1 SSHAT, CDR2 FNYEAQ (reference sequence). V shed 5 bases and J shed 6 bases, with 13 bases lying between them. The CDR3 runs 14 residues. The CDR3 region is CASSPRAGHEKLFF. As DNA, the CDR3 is TGTGCCAGCAGCCCGCGGGCCGGCCATGAAAAACTGTTTTTT. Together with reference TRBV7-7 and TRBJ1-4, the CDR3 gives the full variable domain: GAGVSQSPRYKVTKRGQDVTLRCDPISSHATLYWYQQALGQGPEFLTYFNYEAQPDKSGLPSDRFSAERPEGSISTLTIQRTEQRDSAMYRCASSPRAGHEKLFFGSGTQLSVL.

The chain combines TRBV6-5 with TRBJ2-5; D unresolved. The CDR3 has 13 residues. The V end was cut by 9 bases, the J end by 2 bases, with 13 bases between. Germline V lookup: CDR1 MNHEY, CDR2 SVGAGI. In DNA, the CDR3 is TGTGCCAGTGAAAGTCCCCCACAAGAGACCCAGTACTTC. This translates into CASESPPQETQYF.

The CDR3 region is CAWSPPLGGSYEQYF. In DNA, the CDR3 is TGTGCCTGGAGTCCTCCTTTGGGCGGCTCCTACGAGCAGTACTTC. V usage is TRBV30 and J usage is TRBJ2-7; D call uncertain. The CDR3 covers 15 residues. The V gene lost 2 bases and the J gene lost 0 bases, with 14 bases spanning the gap. The germline V gene has CDR1 GTSNPN and CDR2 SVGIG (reference sequence). Filled out from reference TRBV30 and TRBJ2-7, the complete variable domain reads SQTIHQWPATLVQPVGSPLSLECTVEGTSNPNLYWYRQAAGRGLQLLFYSVGIGQISSEVPQNLSASRPQDRQFILSSKKLLLSDSGFYLCAWSPPLGGSYEQYFGPGTRLTVT.

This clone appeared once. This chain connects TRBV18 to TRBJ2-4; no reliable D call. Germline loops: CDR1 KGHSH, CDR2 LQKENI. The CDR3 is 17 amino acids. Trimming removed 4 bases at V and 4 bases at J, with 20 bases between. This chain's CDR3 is CASSRTGRTGSKNIQYF. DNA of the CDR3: TGTGCCAGCTCACGGACCGGACGGACCGGGTCAAAAAACATTCAGTACTTC.

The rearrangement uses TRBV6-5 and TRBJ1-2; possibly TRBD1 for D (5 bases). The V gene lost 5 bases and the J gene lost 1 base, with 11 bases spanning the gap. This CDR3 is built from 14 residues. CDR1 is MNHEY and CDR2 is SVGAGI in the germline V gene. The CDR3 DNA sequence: TGTGCCAGCAGTGGGACGGCCAATAACTATGGCTACACCTTC. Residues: CASSGTANNYGYTF.

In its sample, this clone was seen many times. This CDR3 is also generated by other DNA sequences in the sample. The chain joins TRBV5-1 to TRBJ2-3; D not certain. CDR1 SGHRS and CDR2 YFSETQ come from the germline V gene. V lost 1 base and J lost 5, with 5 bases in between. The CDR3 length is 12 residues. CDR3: CASSLFGDTQYF. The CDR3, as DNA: TGCGCCAGCAGCTTGTTCGGAGATACGCAGTATTTT.

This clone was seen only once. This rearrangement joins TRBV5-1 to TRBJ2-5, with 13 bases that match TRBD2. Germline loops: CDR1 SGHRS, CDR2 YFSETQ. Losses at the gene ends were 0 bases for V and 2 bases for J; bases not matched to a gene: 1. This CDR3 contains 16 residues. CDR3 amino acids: CASSLGTSGSQETQYF. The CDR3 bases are TGCGCCAGCAGCTTGGGGACTAGCGGGAGTCAAGAGACCCAGTACTTC.

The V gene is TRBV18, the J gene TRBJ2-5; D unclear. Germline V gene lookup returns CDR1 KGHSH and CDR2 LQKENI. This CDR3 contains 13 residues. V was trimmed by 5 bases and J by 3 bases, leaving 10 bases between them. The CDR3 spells CASSTAIEETQYF. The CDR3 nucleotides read TGTGCCAGCTCAACGGCAATAGAAGAGACCCAGTACTTC.

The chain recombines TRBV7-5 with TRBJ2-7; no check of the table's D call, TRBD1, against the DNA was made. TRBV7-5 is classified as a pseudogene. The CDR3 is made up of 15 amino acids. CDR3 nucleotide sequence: TGTGTCAGAAGCTCGAGGGACAGCTACGCCTACGAGCAGTACTTC. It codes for CVRSSRDSYAYEQYF.

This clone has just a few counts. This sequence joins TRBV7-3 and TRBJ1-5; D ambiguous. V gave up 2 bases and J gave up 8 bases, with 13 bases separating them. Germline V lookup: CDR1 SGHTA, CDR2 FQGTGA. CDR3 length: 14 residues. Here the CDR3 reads CASSLLGMSEPQHF. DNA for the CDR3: TGTGCCAGCAGCTTACTTGGTATGTCTGAGCCCCAGCATTTT.

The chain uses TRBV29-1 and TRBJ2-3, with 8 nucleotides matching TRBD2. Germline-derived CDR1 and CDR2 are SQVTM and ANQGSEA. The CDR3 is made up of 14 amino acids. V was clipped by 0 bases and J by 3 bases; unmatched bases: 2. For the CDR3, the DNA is TGCAGCGTTGAAGACGGGAGGGGGACAGATACGCAGTATTTT. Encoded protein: CSVEDGRGTDTQYF.

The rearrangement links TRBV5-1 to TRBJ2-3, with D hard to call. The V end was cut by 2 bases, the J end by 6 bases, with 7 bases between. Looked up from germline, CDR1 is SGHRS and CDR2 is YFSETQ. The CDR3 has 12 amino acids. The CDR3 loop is CASSFLADTQYF. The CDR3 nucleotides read TGCGCCAGCAGCTTCCTCGCGGATACGCAGTATTTT.

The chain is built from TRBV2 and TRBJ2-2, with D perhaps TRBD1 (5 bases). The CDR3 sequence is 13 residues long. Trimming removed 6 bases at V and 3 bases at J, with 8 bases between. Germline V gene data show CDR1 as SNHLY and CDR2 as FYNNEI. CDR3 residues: CASRTAHTGELFF. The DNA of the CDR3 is TGTGCCAGCAGGACAGCTCACACCGGGGAGCTGTTTTTT.

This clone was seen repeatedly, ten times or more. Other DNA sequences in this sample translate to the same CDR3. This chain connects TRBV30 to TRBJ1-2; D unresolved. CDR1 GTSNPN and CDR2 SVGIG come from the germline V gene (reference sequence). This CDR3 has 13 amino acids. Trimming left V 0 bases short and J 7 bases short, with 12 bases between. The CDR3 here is CAWSVTGSGGYTF. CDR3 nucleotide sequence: TGTGCCTGGAGTGTAACGGGCTCGGGTGGCTACACCTTC.